A single sample is the source of the 13 T cell receptor beta chains below, sequenced in a study of cytomegalovirus exposure and HLA in healthy donors. In the PCR, 60 Vbeta and 13 Jbeta primers were used. Generated by immunoSEQ multiplex PCR, the TCRdb table keeps only in-frame clones and is missing some. The sample data list tens of thousands of clones. The sequenced sample consisted of PBMCs. These receptor sequences come from a woman aged 60 to 75 in good health and CMV-seropositive.

This chain links TRBV18 with TRBJ2-1; 11 positions agree with TRBD1. Germline-derived CDR1 and CDR2 are KGHSH and LQKENI. Losses at the gene ends were 6 bases for V and 6 bases for J; bases not matched to a gene: 7. The CDR3 runs to 15 residues. Written as DNA, the CDR3 is TGTGCCAGCTCCCCGTGGGACAGGGGGGGCAATGAGCAGTTCTTC. It codes for CASSPWDRGGNEQFF. The complete variable domain, with remaining parts taken from reference TRBV18 and TRBJ2-1, reads NAGVMQNPRHLVRRRGQEARLRCSPMKGHSHVYWYRQLPEEGLKFMVYLQKENIIDESGMPKERFSAEFPKEGPSILRIQQVVRGDSAAYFCASSPWDRGGNEQFFGPGTRLTVL.

The chain uses TRBV2 and TRBJ2-7, with D possibly being TRBD1 (5 bases). The CDR3 is 13 amino acids. V shed 6 bases and J shed 7 bases, with 16 bases lying between them. Germline CDR1 is SNHLY and CDR2 is FYNNEI. CDR3 DNA: TGTGCCAGCAGACGACAGCCCAGGCAGGAGCAGTACTTC. Translated: CASRRQPRQEQYF.

The chain joins TRBV14 to TRBJ2-5; no definite D call. The V end lost 2 bases, the J end lost 5 bases, and 3 bases lay between the germline ends. The germline gives CDR1 SGHDN, CDR2 FVKESK. The CDR3 extends over 11 amino acids. CDR3 amino acids: CASSQYETQYF. CDR3 sequence (DNA): TGTGCCAGCAGCCAATATGAGACCCAGTACTTC.

V usage is TRBV5-1 and J usage is TRBJ1-1; D possibly corresponds to TRBD1 (6 bases). V lost 4 bases and J 2 bases, leaving 12 bases between the germline ends. The CDR3 loop spans 14 amino acids. The germline gives CDR1 SGHRS, CDR2 YFSETQ. This chain's CDR3 is CASSPNRANTEAFF. CDR3 in DNA: TGCGCCAGCAGCCCAAACAGGGCTAACACTGAAGCTTTCTTT. The whole variable domain, filled in from reference TRBV5-1 and TRBJ1-1, reads KAGVTQTPRYLIKTRGQQVTLSCSPISGHRSVSWYQQTPGQGLQFLFEYFSETQRNKGNFPGRFSGRQFSNSRSEMNVSTLELGDSALYLCASSPNRANTEAFFGQGTRLTVV.

The chain uses TRBV4-1 and TRBJ1-1, with 10 bases matching TRBD1. Germline CDR1 MGHRA, CDR2 YSYEKL. J lost 8 bases, V lost 1 base, and 7 bases had no gene match. This CDR3 is built from 15 residues. DNA for the CDR3: TGCGCCAGCAGCCAAGCTCCGGGACAGGGGATAGAAGCTTTCTTT. Protein product: CASSQAPGQGIEAFF.

The CDR3 region is CASSAGMGEKLFF. CDR3 DNA sequence: TGTGCCAGCAGCGCCGGGATGGGTGAAAAACTGTTTTTT. This chain uses TRBV7-9 with TRBJ1-4; D not certain. V was pared by 5 bases and J by 7 bases, with 11 bases between. Germline V gene lookup returns CDR1 SEHNR and CDR2 FQNEAQ (reference sequence). CDR3 length equals 13 residues.

The CDR3 nucleotides are TGTGCCAGTCTCCGGGAGTATAATTCACCCCTCCACTTT. It is translated as CASLREYNSPLHF. The chain is built from TRBV19 and TRBJ1-6; D ambiguous. V lost 8 bases to trimming and J lost 4 bases, with 9 bases between them. The CDR3 has 13 amino acids. CDR1 is LNHDA, CDR2 SQIVND, per germline (reference sequence).

This chain connects TRBV9 to TRBJ2-7, with D possibly TRBD2 on 6 matching bases. The CDR3 sequence is 13 residues long. Germline V CDR1 and CDR2: SGDLS, YYNGEE. Trimming took 7 bases from V and 7 from J, leaving 18 bases between them. The DNA of the CDR3 is TGTGCCAGCCAGAGCGGGCCCTCAGGGGAGCAGTACTTC. Translation gives CASQSGPSGEQYF.

The chain recombines TRBV19 with TRBJ1-2; D call uncertain. Trimming pared 6 bases from V and 4 bases from J, leaving 12 bases between. This CDR3 has 13 amino acids. Germline V gene data show CDR1 as LNHDA and CDR2 as SQIVND (reference sequence). In DNA, the CDR3 is TGTGCCAGTAGGTTGAGTCGGAGCTATGGCTACACCTTC. Translation gives CASRLSRSYGYTF.

This chain joins TRBV18 and TRBJ1-6; D is unresolved. In germline, CDR1 is KGHSH, CDR2 LQKENI. This CDR3 region has 15 residues. Trimming shortened V by 6 bases and J by 11 bases, and 20 bases separated the two germline ends. The CDR3 reads CASSPAGPRRAPLHF. The CDR3 nucleotides are TGTGCCAGCTCTCCCGCCGGGCCGCGGAGGGCACCCCTCCACTTT.

The chain is built from TRBV12-5 and TRBJ1-1, with D hard to call. V shed 1 base and J shed 1 base, with 7 bases lying between them. The CDR3 contains 14 residues. CDR1 is LGHNT, CDR2 FRNRAP, per germline. In DNA form, the CDR3 reads TGTGCTAGTGGTTTGGCGGTTTCGAACACTGAAGCTTTCTTT. Translated, it gives CASGLAVSNTEAFF.

CDR3 in DNA: TGTGCCAGCAGTGAGGGACAGGGGGCGACCGGGGAGCTGTTTTTT. Its translation is CASSEGQGATGELFF. This rearrangement joins TRBV6-1 to TRBJ2-2, with TRBD1 matching over 12 bases. The CDR3 loop spans 15 amino acids. Germline V gives CDR1 MNHNS, CDR2 SASEGT. V was clipped by 3 bases and J by 5 bases; unmatched bases: 1.

The rearrangement joins TRBV9 to TRBJ2-5; D is unresolved. CDR1 and CDR2 (germline): SGDLS, YYNGEE. The CDR3 loop spans 16 amino acids. The V end was cut by 0 bases, the J end by 1 base, with 13 bases between. CDR3 DNA: TGTGCCAGCAGCGTAGGGGTTGGGCAGCCCCAAGAGACCCAGTACTTC. Encoded protein: CASSVGVGQPQETQYF.